This is a list of T cell receptor beta chains from one sample in a study of T cells in localized non-small cell lung cancer. Sequencing used immunoSEQ multiplex PCR; TCRdb keeps in-frame clones, though not all of them. The repertoire holds about 53,000 clones, with over 80% as singletons. Sample: peripheral blood mononuclear cells, taken before any cancer treatment. These receptors all come from a man aged 35 to 69 with stage III lung adenocarcinoma. The CDR3 runs from the conserved cysteine through the conserved F or W. The D gene is left open where the match is weak. Clone sizes are given selectively: once, few, many, or a class where the clone is expanded.

abundance	d_gene	v_gene	j_gene	CDR3nt	CDR3aa
-	TRBD2	TRBV7-6	TRBJ2-2	TGTGCCAGCAGCTTACAGGTGGCATCTAGCGGGGGGCAGAACACCGGGGAGCTGTTTTTT	CASSLQVASSGGQNTGELFF
-	-	TRBV9	TRBJ1-2	TGTGCCAGCAGCGGCCCCGGAGGAGGGTATGGCTACACCTTC	CASSGPGGGYGYTF
-	-	TRBV6-5	TRBJ2-2	TGTGCCAGCACCCTAGGACGAGGCGTCGCCGGGGAGCTGTTTTTT	CASTLGRGVAGELFF
-	TRBD2	TRBV7-9	TRBJ2-3	TGTGCCAGCAGCCAAGGACTAGCGGGGGGGCCATTCTCAGATACGCAGTATTTT	CASSQGLAGGPFSDTQYF
-	-	TRBV6-5	TRBJ1-5	TGTGCCAGCAGTTCTCGACAGTCCAATCAGCCCCAGCATTTT	CASSSRQSNQPQHF
-	TRBD1	TRBV4-2	TRBJ2-1	TGTGCCAGCAGCTTAATCGGGACAGCCTACAATGAGCAGTTCTTC	CASSLIGTAYNEQFF
-	TRBD1	TRBV9	TRBJ2-3	TGTGCCAGCAGCGCTAGACAGGGGGCGCGGGGAGATACGCAGTATTTT	CASSARQGARGDTQYF
-	-	TRBV30	TRBJ1-5	TGTGCCTGGAGTGTACGTGGGGGAAGCAATCAGCCCCAGCATTTT	CAWSVRGGSNQPQHF
once	-	TRBV29-1	TRBJ2-1	TGCAGCGTTTCAGGCAGGGTGAATGAGCAGTTCTTC	CSVSGRVNEQFF
-	-	TRBV6-1	TRBJ2-5	TGTGCCAGCAGTGAACTGGCGGGAAGGGGAGAGACCCAGTACTTC	CASSELAGRGETQYF
-	-	TRBV29-1	TRBJ2-7	TGCAGCGTCCTACCGGGATCAGTCTCCTACGAGCAGTACTTC	CSVLPGSVSYEQYF
few	-	TRBV30	TRBJ2-7	TGTGCCTGGACCCGGAGGGGTAACGAGCAGTACTTC	CAWTRRGNEQYF
-	-	TRBV5-1	TRBJ1-4	TGCGCCAGCAGCCAGGACAGTCCTAATGAAAAACTGTTTTTT	CASSQDSPNEKLFF
-	-	TRBV4-1	TRBJ1-3	TGCGCCAGCAGCCAGTCGACAGAGAGCTCTGGAAACACCATATATTTT	CASSQSTESSGNTIYF
-	-	TRBV10-3	TRBJ1-2	TGTGCCTCAAGCGCGGAGCTCTATGGCTACACCTTC	CASSAELYGYTF
-	TRBD1	TRBV4-3	TRBJ1-4	TGCGCCAGCAGCCAAAGGGACAGGGGACGCGTCGGGACTAATGAAAAACTGTTTTTT	CASSQRDRGRVGTNEKLFF
few	-	TRBV6-6	TRBJ1-5	TGTGCCGCGGGGGCTCGGCCCCAGCATTTT	CAAGARPQHF
-	-	TRBV27	TRBJ1-2	TGTGCCAGCAGTCCAGCCTTAAGGTCCTATGGCTACACCTTC	CASSPALRSYGYTF
-	-	TRBV19	TRBJ2-3	TGTGCCAGTAGTATAGGGCGGGGACGAGGCTCACTATCTAGCACAGATACGCAGTATTTT	CASSIGRGRGSLSSTDTQYF
-	-	TRBV7-2	TRBJ2-2	TGTGCCAGCAGCTTTCCGGCAGGGGCAGGAGCGAACACCGGGGAGCTGTTTTTT	CASSFPAGAGANTGELFF
-	TRBD1	TRBV4-3	TRBJ2-6	TGCGCCAGCAGCCAGGGGGACAGGGGATCTGGGGCCAACGTCCTGACTTTC	CASSQGDRGSGANVLTF
-	TRBD2	TRBV14	TRBJ2-7	TGTGCCAGCAGCCAAGGGTTGGTAGCGGGGGGCACGACAGACGAGCAGTACTTC	CASSQGLVAGGTTDEQYF
-	-	TRBV9	TRBJ2-1	TGTGCCAGCAGCGTAGGGTGGCAACAGTTCTTC	CASSVGWQQFF
-	-	TRBV9	TRBJ1-5	TGTGCCAGTGGACAGTTAAATCAGCCCCAGCATTTT	CASGQLNQPQHF
-	-	TRBV19	TRBJ1-1	TGTGCCAGTAGTGTGGCGATGGGCACTGAAGCTTTCTTT	CASSVAMGTEAFF
few	-	TRBV29-1	TRBJ1-1	TGCAGCGTTGAGGGGATCATGAACACTGAAGCTTTCTTT	CSVEGIMNTEAFF
-	-	TRBV9	TRBJ1-1	TGTGCCAGCAGCGTAGGGGGGGTGAACACTGAAGCTTTCTTT	CASSVGGVNTEAFF
-	-	TRBV7-3	TRBJ2-3	TGTGCCAGCAGCTTAACTGCCGGGGTAGCTGGTACGCAGTATTTT	CASSLTAGVAGTQYF
-	-	TRBV5-1	TRBJ2-7	TGCGCCAGCAGCTTGCTCGACACAAACGAGCAGTACTTC	CASSLLDTNEQYF
few	-	TRBV5-6	TRBJ2-5	TGTGCCAGCAGCGTACCGGTCGGCGCGGACCAGTACTTC	CASSVPVGADQYF
few	-	TRBV30	TRBJ1-1	TGTGCCAGGGAACAGGGCCCTGAAGCTTTCTTT	CAREQGPEAFF
few	TRBD1	TRBV7-9	TRBJ1-1	TGTGCCAGCAGCCTGACAGGGGTTGAAGCTTTCTTT	CASSLTGVEAFF
-	-	TRBV28	TRBJ1-5	TGTGCCAGTAGGGGGGGGAGCAATCAGCCCCAGCATTTT	CASRGGSNQPQHF